This T cell receptor (beta chain) stems from a study of blood T cell repertoires in COVID-19. Assay used: immunoSEQ multiplex PCR; TCRdb lists only in-frame clones, some missing. The data show 150,000 or so clones, around 85% seen once. The V end lost 7 bases, the J end lost 3 bases, and 13 bases lay between the germline ends. Germline values: CDR1 LNHDA, CDR2 SQIVND (reference sequence). The CDR3 covers 14 residues. The clonotype comes from a man aged 55 to 69 who had recovered from COVID-19. The sequenced sample consisted of peripheral blood. The chain has TRBV19 and TRBJ1-5; possible D gene TRBD1, 6 bases. CDR3 nucleotide sequence: TGTGCCAGTACCCAGGGGCGGAACAATCAGCCCCAGCATTTT. Translating gives CASTQGRNNQPQHF.